This T cell receptor beta chain emerged from a study of blood T cell repertoires in COVID-19. Across the study: The United States, Italy and Spain were the sources of the acute and convalescent COVID-19 samples. T cells, B-cell-depleted T cells, or PBMCs provided the cDNA or gDNA that served as material.

The authors' processing: How many nucleated cells were present was estimated from reference gene primer amplification. Here immunoSEQ multiplex PCR was the method, and the copy in TCRdb shows in-frame clones only, minus some. D and trimming come from the DNA, and the V and J calls and clone size come from that table. Found here are 150,000 to 200,000 clones, roughly nine tenths of them singletons; the top ten hold roughly 4%. The CDR3 spans 14 residues. V was cut by 1 base and J by 6 bases, with 13 bases left in between. Germline CDR1 reads SQVTM; CDR2 reads ANQGSEA. Sequenced material: peripheral blood. The clonotype comes from a woman aged 65 to 85 with acute or convalescent COVID-19. This chain uses TRBV29-1 with TRBJ2-1; D gene uncertain. This CDR3 is CSVEGPRAPNEQFF. DNA for the CDR3: TGCAGCGTTGAAGGTCCCCGCGCTCCCAATGAGCAGTTCTTC.